The 17 T cell receptor beta chains below all came from one sample that was sequenced in a study of CD4 T cells in relation to SARS-CoV-2 and coronaviruses. Sequencing was performed with immunoSEQ multiplex PCR; in TCRdb, only in-frame clones are kept and a portion is missing. The table lists about 36,000 clones, around three quarters of them singletons, with around 20% in the top ten. Their recognized antigens are unknown. The sequenced sample was memory CD4+ T cells from PBMCs, cultured in vitro. The receptors shown here come from an adult with COVID-19.

The genes are TRBV5-5 and TRBJ2-3; 11 nucleotides line up with TRBD2. Germline V lookup: CDR1 SGHKS, CDR2 YYEKEE (reference sequence). Losses at the gene ends were 0 bases for V and 6 bases for J; bases not matched to a gene: 6. This CDR3 spans 16 amino acids. Here the CDR3 reads CASSLGSGRALDTQYF. Here the CDR3 DNA reads TGTGCCAGCAGCTTGGGTAGCGGGAGGGCCCTGGATACGCAGTATTTT.

The chain combines TRBV28 with TRBJ2-7; D not resolved. With 3 bases removed from V and 4 bases from J, the gap between germline ends came to 10 bases. This CDR3 is 13 amino acids long. Per germline, CDR1 MDHEN and CDR2 SYDVKM. The CDR3 DNA reads TGTGCCAGCAGTTTTTCAATGAGTTACGAGCAGTACTTC. This sequence encodes CASSFSMSYEQYF.

The gene calls are TRBV5-1 and TRBJ2-6, with D unresolved. This CDR3 is 16 amino acids long. The V gene lost 5 bases and the J gene lost 0 bases, with 12 bases spanning the gap. The germline gives CDR1 SGHRS, CDR2 YFSETQ. This chain's CDR3 is CASSTVLASGANVLTF. The CDR3 DNA reads as TGCGCCAGCAGTACAGTATTAGCCTCTGGGGCCAACGTCCTGACTTTC.

The rearrangement uses TRBV6-5 and TRBJ2-7; 8 bases are shared with TRBD2. Germline V gene lookup returns CDR1 MNHEY and CDR2 SVGAGI. CDR3 length equals 13 residues. V dropped 7 bases and J dropped 0; count of bases not matched to a gene: 2. The CDR3 region is CASTSGSSYEQYF. The CDR3 DNA follows: TGTGCCAGCACAAGCGGGAGCTCCTACGAGCAGTACTTC.

The rearrangement links TRBV18 to TRBJ2-1, with 9 nucleotides matching TRBD2. The V segment lost 3 bases and the J segment 2 bases; nucleotides outside the gene matches: 2. Germline V gene sequence: CDR1 KGHSH, CDR2 LQKENI. This CDR3 has 15 amino acids. CDR3 in DNA: TGTGCCAGCTCACCCCTAGCGGGAACCTACAATGAGCAGTTCTTC. As protein: CASSPLAGTYNEQFF.

This chain connects TRBV13 to TRBJ1-1, with D maybe TRBD1 (6 bases). This CDR3 comprises 15 residues. Per germline, CDR1 PRHDT and CDR2 FYEKMQ (reference sequence). V gave up 6 bases and J gave up 3 bases, with 17 bases separating them. The CDR3 spells CASSLRRGAYTEAFF. The CDR3 DNA is TGTGCCAGCAGTCTGCGAAGGGGGGCGTACACTGAAGCTTTCTTT. The whole variable domain, remainder taken from reference TRBV13 and TRBJ1-1, is AAGVIQSPRHLIKEKRETATLKCYPIPRHDTVYWYQQGPGQDPQFLISFYEKMQSDKGSIPDRFSAQQFSDYHSELNMSSLELGDSALYFCASSLRRGAYTEAFFGQGTRLTVV.

The chain combines TRBV5-5 with TRBJ2-1; TRBD2 matches 8 bases. This CDR3 is 15 amino acids long. Unmatched junction bases numbered 6, after V lost 0 bases and J lost 7 bases. Per germline, CDR1 SGHKS and CDR2 YYEKEE (reference sequence). The CDR3 spells CASSLGSGSMNEQFF. DNA for the CDR3: TGTGCCAGCAGCTTGGGGAGCGGGAGCATGAATGAGCAGTTCTTC.

V usage is TRBV3-1 (or the pseudogene TRBV3-2) and J usage is TRBJ1-1; D remains unclear. CDR1 is LGHDT, CDR2 YNNKEL, per germline (reference sequence). This CDR3 spans 15 amino acids. V was clipped by 6 bases and J by 1 base, with 15 bases between them. CDR3 residues: CASRPGGAGNTEAFF. As DNA, the CDR3 is TGTGCCAGCAGGCCTGGTGGCGCGGGGAACACTGAAGCTTTCTTT.

This chain uses TRBV6-6 with TRBJ2-5; perhaps D is TRBD1 or TRBD2 (5 bases each). The CDR3 spans 15 residues. The V end lost 5 bases, the J end lost 3 bases, and 16 bases lay between the germline ends. Germline-derived CDR1 and CDR2 are MNHNY and SVGAGI (reference sequence). CDR3 sequence (DNA): TGTGCCAGCAGTCATCCGGGGCCTAAAAAAGAGACCCAGTACTTC. Translated, it gives CASSHPGPKKETQYF.

The V gene is TRBV4-2, the J gene TRBJ2-2, with D perhaps matching TRBD2 (5 bases). The CDR3 has 13 residues. Germline CDR1 is LGHNA and CDR2 is YNFKEQ. V lost 4 bases and J lost 6, with 9 bases in between. The CDR3 DNA follows: TGTGCCAGCAGCCCTGGAGGAGCCGGGGAGCTGTTTTTT. Its protein product is CASSPGGAGELFF.

The rearrangement uses TRBV15 and TRBJ1-4; no clear D. The CDR3 has 13 residues. In germline, CDR1 is LNHNV, CDR2 YYDKDF (reference sequence). Trimming shortened V by 2 bases and J by 7 bases, and 8 bases separated the two germline ends. The CDR3 is CATSRTSAEKLFF. The CDR3 bases are TGTGCCACCAGCAGAACTTCGGCTGAAAAACTGTTTTTT.

This clone was seen a handful of times. This chain links TRBV5-6 with TRBJ2-1, with 11 bases lining up with TRBD2. The V gene end was trimmed by 5 bases and the J gene end by 7 bases; junction bases not matched to a gene: 8. This CDR3 has 15 residues. Germline CDR1 reads SGHDT; CDR2 reads YYEEEE. The CDR3 DNA reads as TGTGCCAGCAGGTCTAGCGGGAGGCCCAAAAATGAGCAGTTCTTC. This encodes CASRSSGRPKNEQFF. The full variable domain, with the rest looked up from reference TRBV5-6 and TRBJ2-1, is DAGVTQSPTHLIKTRGQQVTLRCSPKSGHDTVSWYQQALGQGPQFIFQYYEEEERQRGNFPDRFSGHQFPNYSSELNVNALLLGDSALYLCASRSSGRPKNEQFFGPGTRLTVL.

The chain carries TRBV5-1 and TRBJ2-7; possibly TRBD1 for D (6 bases). The CDR3 loop spans 15 amino acids. CDR1 and CDR2 from the germline V gene are SGHRS and YFSETQ. Trimming left V 4 bases short and J 2 bases short, with 16 bases between. This CDR3 is CASSVLQGAPYEQYF. DNA for the CDR3: TGCGCCAGCAGCGTATTACAGGGTGCACCCTACGAGCAGTACTTC.

V is TRBV11-2 and J is TRBJ2-5, with 12 nucleotides matching TRBD2. The germline gives CDR1 SGHAT, CDR2 FQNNGV. After removal of 5 bases from V and 4 bases from J, the junction contained 8 bases not matched to a gene. This CDR3 is built from 16 residues. The CDR3, as DNA: TGTGCCAGCAGCCTTCTAGCGGGAGGGCCTCCAGAGACCCAGTACTTC. This encodes CASSLLAGGPPETQYF.

The genes are TRBV19 and TRBJ1-1; D unresolved. Germline V CDR1 and CDR2: LNHDA, SQIVND (reference sequence). The CDR3 has 13 amino acids. V lost 6 bases to trimming and J lost 0 bases, with 8 bases between them. The CDR3 spells CASRTAMNTEAFF. DNA of the CDR3: TGTGCCAGTAGAACAGCGATGAACACTGAAGCTTTCTTT.

The table lists this clone with a few counts. The chain carries TRBV11-1 and TRBJ2-7, with 8 positions matching TRBD2. The V and J ends lost 2 bases and 3 bases, in that order; junction bases with no gene match: 6. Per the germline V gene, CDR1 is SGHAT and CDR2 is FQDESV (reference sequence). CDR3 length: 15 residues. The CDR3 coding sequence is TGTGCCAGCAGCTTATCCCCACTAGCGGACTACGAGCAGTACTTC. Protein: CASSLSPLADYEQYF. The full variable domain, rest sourced from reference TRBV11-1 and TRBJ2-7, is EAEVAQSPRYKITEKSQAVAFWCDPISGHATLYWYRQILGQGPELLVQFQDESVVDDSQLPKDRFSAERLKGVDSTLKIQPAELGDSAMYLCASSLSPLADYEQYFGPGTRLTVT.

J is TRBJ2-2 and V is TRBV5-4, with D maybe TRBD1 (6 bases). Trimming cost V 4 bases and J 5 bases, with 15 bases left between them. CDR1 SGHNT and CDR2 YYREEE come from the germline V gene (reference sequence). This CDR3 comprises 15 residues. CDR3 in DNA: TGTGCCAGCAGCCTAGGACAGAGAGGAACCGGGGAGCTGTTTTTT. It specifies CASSLGQRGTGELFF.